This TCR beta chain emerged from a study of blood T cell repertoires in COVID-19. Study overall: The analysed material was cDNA or gDNA that came from T cells, B-cell-depleted T cells, or PBMCs.

Original analysis: Amplification of reference gene primers was used by the study to estimate nucleated cell counts. Measured with immunoSEQ multiplex PCR; TCRdb has only the in-frame clones, and not every one. That table gives V, J and clone size, and the DNA gave D and trimming. This table holds 150,000 or so clones, 82% found once. V was clipped by 0 bases and J by 5 bases, with 10 bases between them. The CDR3 is made up of 15 amino acids. Germline CDR1 is SGHTA and CDR2 is FQGTGA. This clone occurred once. Participants were placed into cohorts based on the clinical history they reported. Sequenced input: PBMCs or T cells enriched from blood (not recorded which). The gene calls are TRBV7-3 and TRBJ1-4; D gene ambiguous. The clonotype originates from a man aged 55 to 70 who had recovered from COVID-19. The CDR3 coding sequence is TGTGCCAGCAGCTTAACTGGGCGGGAGAATGAAAAACTGTTTTTT. Its translation is CASSLTGRENEKLFF.